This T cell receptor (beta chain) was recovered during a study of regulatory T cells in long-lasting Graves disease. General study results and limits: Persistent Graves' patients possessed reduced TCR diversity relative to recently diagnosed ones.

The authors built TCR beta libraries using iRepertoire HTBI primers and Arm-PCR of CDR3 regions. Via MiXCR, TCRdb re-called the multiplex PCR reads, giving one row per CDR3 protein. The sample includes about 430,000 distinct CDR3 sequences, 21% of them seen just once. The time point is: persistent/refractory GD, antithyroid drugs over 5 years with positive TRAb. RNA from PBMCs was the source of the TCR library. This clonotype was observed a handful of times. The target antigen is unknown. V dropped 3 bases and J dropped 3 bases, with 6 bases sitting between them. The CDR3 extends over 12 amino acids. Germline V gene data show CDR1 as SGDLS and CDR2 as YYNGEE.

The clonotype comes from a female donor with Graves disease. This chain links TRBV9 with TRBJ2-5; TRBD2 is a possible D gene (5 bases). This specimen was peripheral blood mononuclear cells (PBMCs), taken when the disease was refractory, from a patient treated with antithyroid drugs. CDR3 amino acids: CASSALEETQYF. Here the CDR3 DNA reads TGTGCCAGCAGCGCACTAGAAGAGACCCAGTACTTC.